A selection of T cell receptor beta chains follows, all from one sample in a study of cytomegalovirus exposure and HLA in healthy donors. Sequencing used immunoSEQ multiplex PCR; TCRdb keeps in-frame clones, though not all of them. The table has about 180,000 clones, around four fifths seen once; the top ten hold less than 4.5%. Specimen: PBMCs. Every receptor here comes from a woman aged 55-69 years in good health and CMV-seropositive. Each CDR3 is given with its conserved first and last residue. The D gene is left open where the match is weak. The size entry is marked missing in some rows and otherwise reads once, few, many or a size class.

D gene,J gene,clone size,V gene,CDR3 protein,CDR3 DNA
NA,TRBJ1-1,NA,TRBV6-6,CASSWANTEAFF,TGTGCCAGCAGTTGGGCGAACACTGAAGCTTTCTTT
TRBD1,TRBJ2-6,NA,TRBV5-4,CASSKFRGTGANVLTF,TGTGCCAGCAGCAAATTCAGGGGGACCGGGGCCAACGTCCTGACTTTC
NA,TRBJ1-6,NA,TRBV7-2,CASSLGPGDNSPLHF,TGTGCCAGCAGCTTAGGTCCGGGTGACAATTCACCCCTCCACTTT
NA,TRBJ2-1,NA,TRBV7-3,CASSPPGLPYNEQFF,TGTGCCAGCAGCCCCCCGGGACTGCCATACAATGAGCAGTTCTTC
NA,TRBJ2-6,few,TRBV6-1,CASREGAAGANGLTF,TGTGCCAGCAGGGAAGGGGCAGCTGGGGCCAACGGCCTGACTTTC
NA,TRBJ1-1,few,TRBV2,CASARGPLNTEAFF,TGTGCCAGCGCACGAGGGCCGCTGAACACTGAAGCTTTCTTT
TRBD1,TRBJ2-1,NA,TRBV28,CASSSGQGSYNEQFF,TGTGCCAGCAGTTCCGGACAGGGCTCCTACAATGAGCAGTTCTTC
NA,TRBJ2-5,NA,TRBV30,CAWSRGAETQYF,TGTGCCTGGTCTCGGGGAGCGGAGACCCAGTACTTC
NA,TRBJ1-1,NA,TRBV29-1,CSVDRGMDTEAFF,TGCAGCGTTGACAGGGGAATGGACACTGAAGCTTTCTTT
NA,TRBJ2-2,NA,TRBV7-8,CASSLALGGVMTGELFF,TGTGCCAGCAGCTTAGCTTTAGGCGGGGTCATGACCGGGGAGCTGTTTTTT
NA,TRBJ1-4,few,TRBV18,CASSPRGATNEKLFF,TGTGCCAGCTCACCACGGGGAGCCACTAATGAAAAACTGTTTTTT
TRBD2,TRBJ2-7,NA,TRBV5-4,CASSPGLEIYEQYF,TGTGCCAGCAGCCCGGGACTAGAGATCTACGAGCAGTACTTC
TRBD1,TRBJ1-1,NA,TRBV5-1,CASSLGHGTDEAFF,TGCGCCAGCAGCTTGGGCCATGGGACAGATGAAGCTTTCTTT
NA,TRBJ1-3,NA,TRBV4-2,CASSQDWGGAGNTIYF,TGTGCCAGCAGCCAAGATTGGGGGGGAGCTGGAAACACCATATATTTT
NA,TRBJ1-1,NA,TRBV7-3,CASSRDRNTEAFF,TGTGCCAGCAGCCGAGACAGGAACACTGAAGCTTTCTTT
NA,TRBJ2-7,NA,TRBV6-5,CASSYSYSYEQYF,TGTGCCAGCAGTTACTCTTACTCCTACGAGCAGTACTTC
TRBD2,TRBJ2-3,NA,TRBV11-1,CASSHERGGVTDTQYF,TGTGCCAGCAGCCATGAGCGGGGAGGGGTCACAGATACGCAGTATTTT
NA,TRBJ2-3,NA,TRBV27,CASVRGQGTDTQYF,TGTGCCAGTGTACGAGGGCAGGGCACAGATACGCAGTATTTT
NA,TRBJ2-7,once,TRBV25-1,CASSEWGVYEQYF,TGTGCCAGCAGTGAATGGGGAGTCTACGAGCAGTACTTC
TRBD2,TRBJ2-5,NA,TRBV5-1,CASSYSGVQETQYF,TGCGCCAGCAGCTATAGCGGGGTCCAAGAGACCCAGTACTTC
NA,TRBJ2-3,NA,TRBV7-8,CASSVGTDLSTDTQYF,TGTGCCAGCAGCGTCGGGACTGACCTAAGCACAGATACGCAGTATTTT
TRBD1,TRBJ1-5,NA,TRBV29-1,CSVGTQGVGSNQPQHF,TGCAGCGTTGGGACACAGGGGGTTGGGAGCAATCAGCCCCAGCATTTT
NA,TRBJ2-1,NA,TRBV11-3,CASSFTLRNSSYNEQFF,TGTGCCAGCAGCTTTACACTGCGTAACAGCTCCTACAATGAGCAGTTCTTC
NA,TRBJ2-7,few,TRBV7-2,CASSLQTGAYEQYF,TGTGCCAGCAGCCTACAGACAGGAGCCTACGAGCAGTACTTC
TRBD2,TRBJ2-5,NA,TRBV5-6,CASKSGGAGETQYF,TGTGCCAGCAAAAGCGGGGGGGCCGGGGAGACCCAGTACTTC
TRBD2,TRBJ2-3,once,TRBV2,CASNPGLGSTDTQYF,TGTGCCAGCAACCCGGGACTAGGAAGCACAGATACGCAGTATTTT
NA,TRBJ1-3,NA,TRBV28,CASSPQGSGNTIYF,TGTGCCAGCAGTCCCCAGGGTTCTGGAAACACCATATATTTT
TRBD1,TRBJ2-7,once,TRBV2,CASNPLRDRESYEQYF,TGTGCCAGCAACCCCCTCCGGGACAGGGAATCATACGAGCAGTACTTC
TRBD1,TRBJ2-4,NA,TRBV29-1,CSVVGGRAPLAKNIQYF,TGCAGCGTTGTAGGGGGCAGGGCTCCTCTCGCCAAAAACATTCAGTACTTC
TRBD1,TRBJ2-5,NA,TRBV5-4,CASSFGQGEETQYF,TGTGCCAGCAGCTTCGGACAGGGAGAAGAGACCCAGTACTTC
TRBD2,TRBJ2-7,few,TRBV27,CASSLTSGGASEQYF,TGTGCCAGCAGTCTCACTAGCGGGGGTGCCTCCGAGCAGTACTTC
NA,TRBJ2-1,NA,TRBV6-5,CASSYRGESYNEQFF,TGTGCCAGCAGTTACCGCGGGGAATCCTACAATGAGCAGTTCTTC
TRBD1,TRBJ1-1,NA,TRBV4-3,CASSQAQGARVEAFF,TGCGCCAGCAGCCAAGCCCAGGGGGCTCGGGTTGAAGCTTTCTTT
NA,TRBJ1-1,NA,TRBV7-9,CASSSPVNTEAFF,TGTGCCAGCAGCTCGCCAGTGAACACTGAAGCTTTCTTT
NA,TRBJ2-3,NA,TRBV27,CASSLSRDSTDTQYF,TGTGCCAGCAGTTTATCTAGGGACTCCACAGATACGCAGTATTTT
NA,TRBJ1-3,NA,TRBV30,CAWRTGNTIYF,TGTGCCTGGAGAACAGGAAACACCATATATTTT
NA,TRBJ1-2,NA,TRBV5-1,CASGDFNYGYTF,TGCGCCAGCGGGGACTTTAACTATGGCTACACCTTC
NA,TRBJ2-3,NA,TRBV4-2,CASSQENGGGDTQYF,TGTGCCAGCAGCCAAGAAAACGGGGGAGGAGATACGCAGTATTTT
TRBD1,TRBJ1-2,NA,TRBV4-1,CASSQEGPRGRVGGYTF,TGCGCCAGCAGCCAAGAAGGGCCGAGGGGGCGGGTTGGTGGCTACACCTTC
TRBD1,TRBJ1-4,few,TRBV6-6,CASSDETGDGKLFF,TGTGCCAGCAGTGACGAAACAGGGGACGGAAAACTGTTTTTT
TRBD2,TRBJ2-3,NA,TRBV7-7,CASSLGTSRADTQYF,TGTGCTAGCAGCCTCGGGACTAGTCGCGCAGATACGCAGTATTTT
TRBD1,TRBJ1-2,NA,TRBV2,CASMEGAQGYTF,TGTGCCAGCATGGAGGGGGCGCAAGGCTACACCTTC
NA,TRBJ1-1,NA,TRBV2,CASSLDSEAFF,TGTGCCAGCAGCCTAGACTCAGAAGCTTTCTTT
NA,TRBJ2-7,NA,TRBV6-5,CASSSLASRPNEQYF,TGTGCCAGCAGTTCCCTTGCCTCGAGGCCCAACGAGCAGTACTTC
TRBD1,TRBJ1-6,few,TRBV19,CASSILTGGDSPLHF,TGTGCCAGTAGTATCCTGACAGGGGGCGATTCACCCCTCCACTTT
NA,TRBJ1-3,few,TRBV6-1,CAISDPWGGARGNTIYF,TGTGCCATCAGTGACCCCTGGGGGGGGGCGCGCGGAAACACCATATATTTT
NA,TRBJ2-1,NA,TRBV5-4,CASSLSLAGQKAEQFF,TGTGCCAGCAGCTTGTCCTTGGCCGGACAGAAGGCTGAGCAGTTCTTC
TRBD1,TRBJ1-2,NA,TRBV2,CASVKITTGATF,TGTGCCAGCGTTAAGATTACGACAGGGGCCACCTTC
TRBD2,TRBJ2-7,few,TRBV5-4,CASSSTSGRLGEQYF,TGTGCCAGCAGTTCGACTAGCGGGAGATTGGGCGAGCAGTACTTC
TRBD1,TRBJ2-7,NA,TRBV5-1,CASSLGDRGYEQYF,TGCGCCAGCAGCTTGGGGGACAGGGGATACGAGCAGTACTTC
NA,TRBJ2-1,few,TRBV29-1,CSVDEPGLSSYNEQFF,TGCAGCGTTGATGAACCGGGACTGAGCTCCTACAATGAGCAGTTCTTC
NA,TRBJ2-3,NA,TRBV7-2,CASSFGDWSTDTQYF,TGTGCCAGCAGCTTCGGGGACTGGAGCACAGATACGCAGTATTTT
NA,TRBJ2-7,few,TRBV21-1,CASGRTALPYEQYF,TGTGCCAGCGGCCGGACTGCCCTCCCGTACGAGCAGTACTTC
NA,TRBJ2-5,once,TRBV5-1,CASSFGPGGGGETQYF,TGCGCCAGCAGCTTCGGTCCGGGGGGAGGGGGAGAGACCCAGTACTTC
NA,TRBJ2-3,NA,TRBV19,CASSRDKPRTDTQYF,TGTGCCAGTAGTAGGGACAAGCCTCGCACAGATACGCAGTATTTT